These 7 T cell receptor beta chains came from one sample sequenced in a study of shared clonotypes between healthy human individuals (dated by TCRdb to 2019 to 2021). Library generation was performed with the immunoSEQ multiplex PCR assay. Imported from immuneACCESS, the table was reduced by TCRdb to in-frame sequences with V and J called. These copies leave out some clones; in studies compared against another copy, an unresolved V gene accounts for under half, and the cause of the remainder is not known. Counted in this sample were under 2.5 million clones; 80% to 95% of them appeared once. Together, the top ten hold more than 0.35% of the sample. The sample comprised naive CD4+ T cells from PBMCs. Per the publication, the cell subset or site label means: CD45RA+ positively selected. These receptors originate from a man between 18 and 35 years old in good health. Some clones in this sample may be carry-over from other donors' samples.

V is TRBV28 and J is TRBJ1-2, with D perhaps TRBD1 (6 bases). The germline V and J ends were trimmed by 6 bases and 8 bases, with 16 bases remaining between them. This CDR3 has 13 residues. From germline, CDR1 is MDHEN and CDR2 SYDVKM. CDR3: CASSPRGGVGYTF. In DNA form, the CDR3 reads TGTGCCAGCAGCCCTAGGGGGGGCGTCGGCTACACCTTC.

The CDR3 DNA sequence: TGTGCCAGTAAGGTTACAGGGACGGGCTCTGGGGCCAACGTCCTGACTTTC. Encoded protein: CASKVTGTGSGANVLTF. This chain uses TRBV19 with TRBJ2-6; D possibly corresponds to TRBD1 (6 bases). CDR3 size: 17 residues. Germline V gene sequence: CDR1 LNHDA, CDR2 SQIVND (reference sequence). V was pared by 7 bases and J by 0 bases, with 16 bases between. The variable domain in full, completed from reference TRBV19 and TRBJ2-6, reads DGGITQSPKYLFRKEGQNVTLSCEQNLNHDAMYWYRQDPGQGLRLIYYSQIVNDFQKGDIAEGYSVSREKKESFPLTVTSAQKNPTAFYLCASKVTGTGSGANVLTFGAGSRLTVL.

CDR3 loop: CASSGTVASRNEQFF. DNA for the CDR3: TGTGCCAGCAGCGGAACGGTTGCTAGCCGGAATGAGCAGTTCTTC. This chain uses TRBV9 with TRBJ2-1, with D tentatively TRBD2 (5 bases). CDR1 is SGDLS, CDR2 YYNGEE, per germline. Trimming pared 3 bases from V and 7 bases from J, leaving 17 bases between. This CDR3 has 15 residues. Full variable domain (missing parts from reference TRBV9 and TRBJ2-1): DSGVTQTPKHLITATGQRVTLRCSPRSGDLSVYWYQQSLDQGLQFLIQYYNGEERAKGNILERFSAQQFPDLHSELNLSSLELGDSALYFCASSGTVASRNEQFFGPGTRLTVL.

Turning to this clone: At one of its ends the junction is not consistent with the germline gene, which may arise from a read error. The CDR3 sequence is CASSFAPTGQNF. CDR3 in DNA: TGTGCCAGCAGTTTTGCCCCCACCGGGCAGAATTTT. This chain uses TRBV28 with TRBJ1-5; D call uncertain. Germline lookup yields CDR1 MDHEN and CDR2 SYDVKM. The CDR3 length is 12 residues. Based on the CDR3 plus reference TRBV28 and TRBJ1-5, the full variable domain is DVKVTQSSRYLVKRTGEKVFLECVQDMDHENMFWYRQDPGLGLRLIYFSYDVKMKEKGDIPEGYSVSREKKERFSLILESASTNQTSMYLCASSFAPTGQNFGDGTRLSIL.

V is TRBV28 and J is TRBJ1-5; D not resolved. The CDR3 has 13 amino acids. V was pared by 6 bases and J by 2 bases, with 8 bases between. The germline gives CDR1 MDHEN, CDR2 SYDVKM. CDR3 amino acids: CASRNRGNQPQHF. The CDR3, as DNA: TGTGCCAGCAGAAACAGAGGCAATCAGCCCCAGCATTTT.

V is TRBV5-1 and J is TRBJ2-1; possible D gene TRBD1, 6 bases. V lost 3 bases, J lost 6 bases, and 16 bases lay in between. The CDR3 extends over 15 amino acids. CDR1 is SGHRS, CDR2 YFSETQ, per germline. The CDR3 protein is CASSSGTTGFNEQFF. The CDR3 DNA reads TGCGCCAGCAGCTCTGGGACCACAGGGTTCAATGAGCAGTTCTTC.

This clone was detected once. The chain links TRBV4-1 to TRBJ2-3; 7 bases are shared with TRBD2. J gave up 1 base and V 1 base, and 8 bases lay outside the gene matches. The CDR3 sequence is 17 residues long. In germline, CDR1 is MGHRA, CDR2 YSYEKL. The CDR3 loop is CASSQVGSGVGTDTQYF. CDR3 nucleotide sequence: TGCGCCAGCAGCCAAGTCGGGAGCGGGGTTGGCACAGATACGCAGTATTTT.